The sequence of this T cell receptor beta chain was determined in a study of T cell responses to AZD1222 COVID-19 vaccine. Some clones are missing from TCRdb's copy, which holds only in-frame ones; the method was immunoSEQ multiplex PCR. The repertoire holds around 70,000 clones, with about 85% as singletons. The V end was cut by 4 bases, the J end by 9 bases, with 16 bases between. CDR3 length equals 15 residues. CDR1 is LNHDA and CDR2 is SQIVND in the germline V gene (reference sequence). The clonotype was recovered from an adult in good health. The sample here was peripheral blood, taken on day 0 of AZD1222 vaccination. The chain carries TRBV19 and TRBJ1-6; D not resolved. The CDR3 nucleotides read TGTGCCAGTAGTAGGAGTTTGGATCACCGTTCACCCCTCCACTTT. Translation: CASSRSLDHRSPLHF.